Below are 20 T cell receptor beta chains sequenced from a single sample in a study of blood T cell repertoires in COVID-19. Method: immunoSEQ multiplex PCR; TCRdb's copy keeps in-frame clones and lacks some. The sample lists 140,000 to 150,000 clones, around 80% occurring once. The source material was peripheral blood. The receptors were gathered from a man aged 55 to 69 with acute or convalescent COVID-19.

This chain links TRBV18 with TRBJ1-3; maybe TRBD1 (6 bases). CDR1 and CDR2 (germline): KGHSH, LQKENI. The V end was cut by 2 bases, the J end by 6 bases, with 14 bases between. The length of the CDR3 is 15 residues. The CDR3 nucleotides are TGTGCCAGCTCACCAGGCCAGGGGAAGGTAAACACCATATATTTT. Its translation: CASSPGQGKVNTIYF.

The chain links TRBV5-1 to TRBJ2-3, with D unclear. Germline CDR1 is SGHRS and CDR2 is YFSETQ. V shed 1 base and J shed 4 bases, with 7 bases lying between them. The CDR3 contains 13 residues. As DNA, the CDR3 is TGCGCCAGCAGCTTGCCCGGGTCAGATACGCAGTATTTT. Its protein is CASSLPGSDTQYF.

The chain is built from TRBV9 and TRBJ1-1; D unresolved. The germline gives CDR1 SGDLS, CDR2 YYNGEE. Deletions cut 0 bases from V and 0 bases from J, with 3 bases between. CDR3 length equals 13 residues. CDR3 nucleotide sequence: TGTGCCAGCAGCGTAGCTATGAACACTGAAGCTTTCTTT. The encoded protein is CASSVAMNTEAFF.

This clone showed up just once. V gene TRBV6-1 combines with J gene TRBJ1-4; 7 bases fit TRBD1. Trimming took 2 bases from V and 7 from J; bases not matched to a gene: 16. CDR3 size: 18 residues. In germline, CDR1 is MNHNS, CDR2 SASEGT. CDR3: CASSESLGVGGQIEKLFF. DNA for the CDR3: TGTGCCAGCAGTGAATCCCTAGGGGTAGGGGGCCAAATTGAAAAACTGTTTTTT.

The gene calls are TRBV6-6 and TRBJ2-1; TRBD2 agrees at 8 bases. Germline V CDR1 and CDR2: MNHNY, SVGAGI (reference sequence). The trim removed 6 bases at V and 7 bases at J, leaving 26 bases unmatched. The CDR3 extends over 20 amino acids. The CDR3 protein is CASSLLLYRLWTSSLNEQFF. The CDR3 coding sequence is TGTGCCAGCAGCCTGCTTTTATATCGATTATGGACTAGCTCCCTAAATGAGCAGTTCTTC.

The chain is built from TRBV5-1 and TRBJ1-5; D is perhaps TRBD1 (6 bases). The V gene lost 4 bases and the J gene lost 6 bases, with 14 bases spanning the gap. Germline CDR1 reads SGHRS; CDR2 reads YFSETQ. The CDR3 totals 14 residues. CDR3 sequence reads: CASSLGGGGQPQHF. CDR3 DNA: TGCGCCAGCAGCCTGGGGGGGGGCGGTCAGCCCCAGCATTTT.

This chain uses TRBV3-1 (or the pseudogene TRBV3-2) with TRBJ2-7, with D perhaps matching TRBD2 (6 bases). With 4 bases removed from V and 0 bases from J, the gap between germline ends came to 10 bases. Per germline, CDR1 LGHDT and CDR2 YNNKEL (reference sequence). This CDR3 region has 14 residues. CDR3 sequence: CASSPLAVSYEQYF. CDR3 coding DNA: TGTGCCAGCAGCCCTTTAGCGGTCTCCTACGAGCAGTACTTC.

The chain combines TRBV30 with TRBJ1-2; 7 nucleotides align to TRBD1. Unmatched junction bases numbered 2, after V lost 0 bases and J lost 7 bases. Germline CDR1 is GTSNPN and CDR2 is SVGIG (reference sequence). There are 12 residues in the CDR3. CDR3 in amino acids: CAWSVTGVGYTF. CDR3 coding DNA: TGTGCCTGGAGTGTAACAGGGGTTGGCTACACCTTC.

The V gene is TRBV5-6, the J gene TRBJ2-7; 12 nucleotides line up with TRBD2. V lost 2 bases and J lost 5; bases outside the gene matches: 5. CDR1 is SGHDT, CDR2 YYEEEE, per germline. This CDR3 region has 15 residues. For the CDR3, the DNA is TGTGCCAGCAGCTTTCTACTAGCGGGAGGCAACGAGCAGTACTTC. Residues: CASSFLLAGGNEQYF.

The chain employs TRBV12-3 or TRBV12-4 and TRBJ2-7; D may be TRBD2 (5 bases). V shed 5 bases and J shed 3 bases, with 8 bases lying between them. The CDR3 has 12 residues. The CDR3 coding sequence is TGTGCCAGCAGTAGGACTTTCTACGAGCAGTACTTC. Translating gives CASSRTFYEQYF.

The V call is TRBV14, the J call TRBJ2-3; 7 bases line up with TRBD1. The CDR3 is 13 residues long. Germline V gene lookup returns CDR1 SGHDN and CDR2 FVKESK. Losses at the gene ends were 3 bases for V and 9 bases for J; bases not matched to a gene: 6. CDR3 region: CASSQGQRGTQYF. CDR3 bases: TGTGCCAGCAGCCAGGGACAGCGTGGCACGCAGTATTTT. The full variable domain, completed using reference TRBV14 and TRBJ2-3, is EAGVTQFPSHSVIEKGQTVTLRCDPISGHDNLYWYRRVMGKEIKFLLHFVKESKQDESGMPNNRFLAERTGGTYSTLKVQPAELEDSGVYFCASSQGQRGTQYFGPGTRLTVL.

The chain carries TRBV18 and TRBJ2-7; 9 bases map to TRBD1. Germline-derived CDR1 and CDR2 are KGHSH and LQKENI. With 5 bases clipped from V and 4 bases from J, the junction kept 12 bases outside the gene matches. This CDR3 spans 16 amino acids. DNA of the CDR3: TGTGCCAGCTCAGAGACAGGGGGTCGACAAATTTACGAGCAGTACTTC. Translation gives CASSETGGRQIYEQYF.

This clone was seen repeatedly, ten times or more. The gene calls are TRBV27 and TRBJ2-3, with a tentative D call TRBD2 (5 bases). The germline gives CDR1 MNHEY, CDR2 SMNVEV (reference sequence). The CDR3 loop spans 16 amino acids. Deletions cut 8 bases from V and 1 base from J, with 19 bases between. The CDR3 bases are TGTGCCAGCGGCCCACTAGGCGGGCCTCGCACAGATACGCAGTATTTT. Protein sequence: CASGPLGGPRTDTQYF.

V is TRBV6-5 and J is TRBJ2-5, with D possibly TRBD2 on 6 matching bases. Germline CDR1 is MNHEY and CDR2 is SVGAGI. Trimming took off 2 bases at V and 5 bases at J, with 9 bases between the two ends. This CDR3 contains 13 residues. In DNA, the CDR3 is TGTGCCAGCAGTTACGGGGCGGGGGAGACCCAGTACTTC. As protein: CASSYGAGETQYF.

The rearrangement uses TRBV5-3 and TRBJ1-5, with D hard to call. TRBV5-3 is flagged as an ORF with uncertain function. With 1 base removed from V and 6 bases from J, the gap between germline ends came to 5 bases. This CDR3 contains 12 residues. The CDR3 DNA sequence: TGTGCCAGAAGCTTGATTCGTCAGCCCCAGCATTTT. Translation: CARSLIRQPQHF.

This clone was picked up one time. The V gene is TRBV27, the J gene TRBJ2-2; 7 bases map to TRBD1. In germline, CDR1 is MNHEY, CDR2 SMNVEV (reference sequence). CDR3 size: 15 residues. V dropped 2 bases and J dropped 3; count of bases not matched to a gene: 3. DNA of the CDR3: TGTGCCAGCAGTTTAACAGGGGTACACACCGGGGAGCTGTTTTTT. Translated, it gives CASSLTGVHTGELFF.

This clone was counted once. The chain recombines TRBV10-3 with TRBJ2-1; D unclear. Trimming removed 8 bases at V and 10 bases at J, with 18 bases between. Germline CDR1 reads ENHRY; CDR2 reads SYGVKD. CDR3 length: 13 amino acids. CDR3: CAIANQEPPEQFF. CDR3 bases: TGTGCCATCGCGAACCAAGAACCCCCCGAGCAGTTCTTC.

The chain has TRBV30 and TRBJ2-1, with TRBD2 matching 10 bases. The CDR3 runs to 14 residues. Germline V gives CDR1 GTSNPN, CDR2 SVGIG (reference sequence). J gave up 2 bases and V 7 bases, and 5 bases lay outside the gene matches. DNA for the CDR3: TGTGCCTCCCAAGCGGGAGGGCCCTACAATGAGCAGTTCTTC. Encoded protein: CASQAGGPYNEQFF.

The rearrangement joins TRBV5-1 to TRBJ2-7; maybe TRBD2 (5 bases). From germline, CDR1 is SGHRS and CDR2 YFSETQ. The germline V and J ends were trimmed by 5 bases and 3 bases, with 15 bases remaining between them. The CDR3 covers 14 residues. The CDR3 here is CASRPSGYDYEQYF. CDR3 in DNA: TGCGCCAGCAGGCCGTCGGGGTATGACTACGAGCAGTACTTC.

The chain's CDR3 is CATRTSGRAGDEQFF. The CDR3 bases are TGTGCCACACGAACTAGCGGGAGGGCCGGCGATGAGCAGTTCTTC. J is TRBJ2-1 and V is TRBV24-1, with 13 nucleotides matching TRBD2. Germline CDR1 KGHDR, CDR2 SFDVKD. This CDR3 is 15 amino acids long. Trimming at V came to 10 bases and at J to 8 bases, leaving 10 bases not matched to a gene.